This T cell receptor beta chain was sequenced in a study of shared clonotypes between healthy human individuals. Study as a whole: Donors consisted of a couple of women and a few men between 18 and 49.

V shed 3 bases and J shed 1 base, with 10 bases lying between them. The CDR3 runs to 15 residues. Germline loops: CDR1 SEHNR, CDR2 FQNEAQ (reference sequence). Method: immunoSEQ multiplex PCR; TCRdb's copy keeps in-frame clones and lacks some. This sample carries 600,000 or so clones, roughly 98% of them seen once, and the ten largest clones take 0.3%. The naive CD8 population came from CD45RO-negative cells selected for CCR7, without terminally differentiated effector memory CD45RA+ cells. The V and J genes are TRBV7-9 and TRBJ2-1; D might be TRBD2 (5 bases). This clonotype originated in a man aged 25 to 40 in good health. The sample consisted of naive CD8+ T cells sorted from blood. For the CDR3, the DNA is TGTGCCAGCAGCTTTCCAGCGGCGTCCTACAATGAGCAGTTCTTC. Protein product: CASSFPAASYNEQFF.